The 26 T cell receptor beta chains listed next were all sequenced from one sample in a study of T cells after yellow fever vaccination. TCRdb re-called the 5' RACE reads through MiXCR, storing one row per CDR3 protein. The sample has 250,000 or so distinct CDR3 sequences, about 7% seen once. Sample: CD4+ T cells sorted from PBMCs, taken on the day of the yellow fever booster vaccination. These receptors were taken from a man aged 25 to 40 who received the YFV17D yellow fever vaccine.

This clonotype was seen many times. This chain uses TRBV11-2 with TRBJ2-7; maybe TRBD2 (7 bases). Trimming pared 7 bases from V and 9 bases from J, leaving 16 bases between. Germline V gene data show CDR1 as SGHAT and CDR2 as FQNNGV. CDR3 length equals 12 residues. For the CDR3, the DNA is TGTGCCAGCACCCCTTCGGGGGGCGGGCAGTACTTC. Translating it yields CASTPSGGGQYF.

This clonotype was seen repeatedly, ten times or more. This chain joins TRBV20-1 and TRBJ2-3; possibly TRBD2 for D (5 bases). Trimming cost V 4 bases and J 0 bases, with 14 bases left between them. The length of the CDR3 is 15 residues. Germline values: CDR1 DFQATT, CDR2 SNEGSKA (reference sequence). This chain's CDR3 is CSATALRGSTDTQYF. DNA of the CDR3: TGCAGTGCTACCGCCCTTCGCGGGAGCACAGATACGCAGTATTTT.

The chain is built from TRBV20-1 and TRBJ2-7; the D call may be TRBD1 or TRBD2 (5 bases each). The CDR3 is 13 residues long. Germline loops: CDR1 DFQATT, CDR2 SNEGSKA (reference sequence). The CDR3, as DNA: TGCAGCGTACCCGGGACGGGGCTTTACGAGCAGTACTTC. This encodes CSVPGTGLYEQYF.

V usage is TRBV2 and J usage is TRBJ2-1, with a possible D match to TRBD2 (6 bases). Germline V gene data show CDR1 as SNHLY and CDR2 as FYNNEI. This CDR3 contains 16 residues. V lost 6 bases, J lost 0 bases, and 15 bases lay in between. CDR3 in DNA: TGTGCCAGCAGAAGGGACTCTAGATACTCCTACAATGAGCAGTTCTTC. The encoded protein is CASRRDSRYSYNEQFF.

This clonotype was seen ten or more times. The rearrangement uses TRBV25-1 and TRBJ2-3; TRBD2 might be the D (5 bases). This CDR3 contains 14 residues. CDR1 MGHDK and CDR2 SYGVNS come from the germline V gene. Trimming shortened V by 2 bases and J by 4 bases, and 10 bases separated the two germline ends. CDR3 protein: CASSEMEAADTQYF. Here the CDR3 DNA reads TGTGCCAGCAGTGAAATGGAGGCGGCAGATACGCAGTATTTT.

Ten or more counts support this clonotype. The chain combines TRBV15 with TRBJ2-1; TRBD2 matches at 9 bases. Germline CDR1 and CDR2: LNHNV and YYDKDF (reference sequence). The junction had 7 bases not matched to a gene; V was cut back by 3 bases and J by 7 bases. This CDR3 has 15 residues. This chain's CDR3 is CATSSGSGSRNEQFF. The CDR3 nucleotides read TGTGCCACCAGCAGCGGTAGCGGGAGTAGGAATGAGCAGTTCTTC.

V gene TRBV6-5 combines with J gene TRBJ2-7, with D possibly being TRBD1 or TRBD2 (5 bases each). The ends were cut back, 0 bases at V and 2 bases at J, with 11 bases in the middle. Germline V gene lookup returns CDR1 MNHEY and CDR2 SVGAGI. The CDR3 loop spans 15 amino acids. This CDR3 is CASSYSSGRTYEQYF. The CDR3, as DNA: TGTGCCAGCAGTTACTCCTCGGGACGAACCTACGAGCAGTACTTC.

This clonotype was observed at least ten times. The chain recombines TRBV10-1 with TRBJ2-3, with 9 bases fitting TRBD2. Trimming at V came to 0 bases and at J to 0 bases, leaving 4 bases not matched to a gene. Germline V CDR1 and CDR2: WNHNN, SYGVQD (reference sequence). This CDR3 is built from 17 residues. The CDR3: CASSESSSGTSTDTQYF. DNA for the CDR3: TGCGCCAGCAGTGAGTCGTCTAGCGGGACCAGCACAGATACGCAGTATTTT.

This chain joins TRBV27 and TRBJ2-5, with 10 positions matching TRBD2. J gave up 4 bases and V 4 bases, and 9 bases lay outside the gene matches. The length of the CDR3 is 16 residues. Germline V gene data show CDR1 as MNHEY and CDR2 as SMNVEV (reference sequence). The CDR3 DNA reads as TGTGCCAGCAGTTCCGTGGCTAGCGGGAGCGGAGAGACCCAGTACTTC. Protein sequence: CASSSVASGSGETQYF.

Many counts were recorded for this clonotype. This sequence joins TRBV29-1 and TRBJ2-5, with D tentatively TRBD2 (5 bases). Germline assignment: CDR1 SQVTM and CDR2 ANQGSEA. V was shortened by 4 bases and J by 2 bases, with 8 bases between the two germline ends. The CDR3 sequence is 12 residues long. The CDR3 coding sequence is TGCAGCGTTGGAGGGTGGCAAGAGACCCAGTACTTC. Protein product: CSVGGWQETQYF.

This clonotype was counted ten times or more. V and J are TRBV6-1 and TRBJ2-7; D possibly corresponds to TRBD2 (6 bases). Germline V gene data show CDR1 as MNHNS and CDR2 as SASEGT. The CDR3 contains 16 residues. Trimming cost V 8 bases and J 1 base, with 21 bases left between them. CDR3: CASADKNRGGSYEQYF. DNA of the CDR3: TGTGCCAGCGCTGATAAAAATAGGGGAGGTTCCTACGAGCAGTACTTC.

V is TRBV3-1 and J is TRBJ1-5, with D possibly being TRBD1 (5 bases). This CDR3 comprises 14 residues. Trimming removed 4 bases from V and 3 bases from J, with 10 bases in between. Per germline, CDR1 LGHDT and CDR2 YNNKEL (reference sequence). The chain's CDR3 is CASSPAGNNQPQHF. The DNA of the CDR3 is TGTGCCAGCAGCCCGGCAGGGAACAATCAGCCCCAGCATTTT.

This clonotype was found many times. Germline is not matched at one junction end, which may reflect a read error. The gene calls are TRBV14 and TRBJ2-3; 9 bases are shared with TRBD2. The CDR3 length is 15 residues. Germline V lookup: CDR1 SGHDN, CDR2 FVKESK. The CDR3 region has the DNA TGTGCCAGCGGCCAGGCGGGAGGGCCACGAGATACGCAGTATTTT. Translation: CASGQAGGPRDTQYF.

The sample holds many counts of this clonotype. This sequence joins TRBV3-1 and TRBJ2-7, with TRBD2 matching over 10 bases. Trimming took 0 bases from V and 3 from J; bases not matched to a gene: 2. CDR1 is LGHDT and CDR2 is YNNKEL in the germline V gene (reference sequence). The CDR3 runs to 15 residues. CDR3 protein: CASSQDASGSYEQYF. The CDR3 DNA reads TGTGCCAGCAGCCAAGATGCTAGCGGGAGCTACGAGCAGTACTTC.

This chain connects TRBV12-3 or TRBV12-4 to TRBJ2-5, with a possible D match to TRBD1 (5 bases). The CDR3 has 13 amino acids. V dropped 3 bases and J dropped 5 bases, with 10 bases sitting between them. CDR3 in amino acids: CASSFRAGETQYF. CDR3 nucleotide sequence: TGTGCCAGCAGTTTTCGGGCAGGGGAGACCCAGTACTTC.

In nucleotides, the CDR3 is TGTGCCAGCAGCCCCTCCCTGAGCGGGCTGGAGTATTTT. Its protein product is CASSPSLSGLEYF. The chain is built from TRBV3-1 and TRBJ2-3, with D perhaps matching TRBD2 (6 bases). The CDR3 sequence is 13 residues long. Germline V gene sequence: CDR1 LGHDT, CDR2 YNNKEL (reference sequence). Deletions cut 4 bases from V and 13 bases from J, with 18 bases between.

This clonotype occurred a few times. The rearrangement links TRBV7-2 to TRBJ2-3; 11 bases line up with TRBD2. Germline lookup yields CDR1 SGHTA and CDR2 FQGNSA. V shed 6 bases and J 4 bases; nucleotides not matched to a gene: 3. This CDR3 is 14 amino acids long. The DNA of the CDR3 is TGTGCCAGCAGGTCTAGCGGGAGGCCAGATACGCAGTATTTT. Translation: CASRSSGRPDTQYF.

This clonotype was found many times. The chain employs TRBV5-5 and TRBJ2-5; possibly TRBD2 for D (6 bases). Germline CDR1 SGHKS, CDR2 YYEKEE (reference sequence). V was shortened by 0 bases and J by 4 bases, with 10 bases between the two germline ends. The CDR3 has 14 amino acids. CDR3 sequence reads: CASSLGPGGETQYF. The CDR3 DNA sequence: TGTGCCAGCAGCTTGGGTCCCGGGGGAGAGACCCAGTACTTC.

V gene TRBV5-4 combines with J gene TRBJ2-5, with D hard to call. CDR1 is SGHNT, CDR2 YYREEE, per germline (reference sequence). Between the trimmed V and J ends, which lost 2 bases and 4 bases, there was a span of 9 bases. This CDR3 is built from 13 residues. The CDR3: CASSLGPLETQYF. The DNA for the CDR3 is TGTGCCAGCAGCTTAGGTCCTTTAGAGACCCAGTACTTC.

This clonotype has a count of ten or more. V usage is TRBV7-6 and J usage is TRBJ1-3; tentative D call: TRBD1 (5 bases). Trimming removed 8 bases from V and 4 bases from J, with 9 bases in between. The V gene's germline CDR1 is SGHVS and CDR2 FNYEAQ. The CDR3 is made up of 12 amino acids. In nucleotides, the CDR3 is TGTGCCAGCGTGGGGCCAGGAAACACCATATATTTT. Translated: CASVGPGNTIYF.

This clonotype has just a few counts. This chain's CDR3 is CASSPSGTTGNTIYF. The CDR3 DNA is TGTGCCAGCAGTCCCTCCGGGACAACTGGAAACACCATATATTTT. J is TRBJ1-3 and V is TRBV12-3 or TRBV12-4; the D gene is possibly TRBD1 (6 bases). This CDR3 is 15 amino acids long. V was shortened by 5 bases and J by 2 bases, with 13 bases between the two germline ends.

This clonotype came up many times. The chain links TRBV18 to TRBJ2-1; D is possibly TRBD2 (6 bases). V was pared by 6 bases and J by 4 bases, with 16 bases between. Germline V CDR1 and CDR2: KGHSH, LQKENI. This CDR3 has 15 residues. For the CDR3, the DNA is TGTGCCAGCTCGACGACCAGCGGGCCTTACAATGAGCAGTTCTTC. It codes for CASSTTSGPYNEQFF. Supplemented by reference TRBV18 and TRBJ2-1, the full variable domain reads NAGVMQNPRHLVRRRGQEARLRCSPMKGHSHVYWYRQLPEEGLKFMVYLQKENIIDESGMPKERFSAEFPKEGPSILRIQQVVRGDSAAYFCASSTTSGPYNEQFFGPGTRLTVL.

This clonotype has a count of ten or more. V and J are TRBV7-2 and TRBJ2-3, with D possibly being TRBD2 (6 bases). The germline gives CDR1 SGHTA, CDR2 FQGNSA. V was shortened by 2 bases and J by 6 bases, with 12 bases between the two germline ends. The CDR3 is 14 residues long. The DNA for the CDR3 is TGTGCCAGCAGCTTATTACTAGCCCTCGATACGCAGTATTTT. Amino acid sequence: CASSLLLALDTQYF.

This clonotype showed up just a few times. The rearrangement joins TRBV14 to TRBJ2-2; D is ambiguous. The CDR3 has 13 amino acids. Germline V CDR1 and CDR2: SGHDN, FVKESK. V lost 4 bases and J lost 3, with 6 bases in between. The CDR3 sequence is CASSLAYTGELFF. Here the CDR3 DNA reads TGTGCCAGCAGCCTTGCGTACACCGGGGAGCTGTTTTTT. The full variable domain, its missing parts supplied by reference TRBV14 and TRBJ2-2, is EAGVTQFPSHSVIEKGQTVTLRCDPISGHDNLYWYRRVMGKEIKFLLHFVKESKQDESGMPNNRFLAERTGGTYSTLKVQPAELEDSGVYFCASSLAYTGELFFGEGSRLTVL.

Details on this clonotype: This could be a read error, since a much larger clone is one nucleotide away. V gene TRBV2 combines with J gene TRBJ2-1; D ambiguous. Trimming left V 4 bases short and J 7 bases short, with 14 bases between. The CDR3 has 14 amino acids. From germline, CDR1 is SNHLY and CDR2 FYNNEI. In DNA form, the CDR3 reads TGTGCCAGCAGTGGTGGTAGGACCTCAAATGAGCAGTTCTTC. This sequence encodes CASSGGRTSNEQFF.

This clonotype was detected many times. The V gene is TRBV18, the J gene TRBJ2-1; unclear D gene. V gave up 3 bases and J gave up 5 bases, with 11 bases separating them. The germline gives CDR1 KGHSH, CDR2 LQKENI. The CDR3 has 14 amino acids. CDR3 DNA: TGTGCCAGCTCACCCGACCAAACAAACAATGAGCAGTTCTTC. As protein: CASSPDQTNNEQFF.